This TCR beta chain is from a study of cytomegalovirus exposure and HLA in healthy donors. Study-wide findings and caveats: Later, TCR association rates were found to vary by HLA locus, highest for DRB1 and lowest for HLA-C. TCR beta V segments were, for the most part, productive about 90% or about 30% of the time in an earlier analysis. Listed as cytomegalovirus-associated were more than 150 TCR beta chains.

This CDR3 comprises 15 residues. Trimming took 0 bases from V and 4 from J; bases not matched to a gene: 5. Germline assignment: CDR1 GTSNPN and CDR2 SVGIG (reference sequence). The donors gave bone marrow, and they were healthy. This clone showed up just once. No antigen is known for it. The PCR contained 60 Vbeta and 13 Jbeta primers. Generated by immunoSEQ multiplex PCR, the TCRdb table keeps only in-frame clones and is missing some. The data contain about 120,000 clones, 50% to 80% of them seen just once; the ten biggest clones take up roughly 8.6%. The receptor was derived from a woman between 40 and 55 years old in good health and CMV-seropositive. The V gene is TRBV30, the J gene TRBJ2-3, with 9 bases lining up with TRBD2. Sequenced input: PBMCs. The CDR3 coding sequence is TGTGCCTGGAGTGTGGGCGGGGGGGCCCCAGATACGCAGTATTTT. It translates to CAWSVGGGAPDTQYF.